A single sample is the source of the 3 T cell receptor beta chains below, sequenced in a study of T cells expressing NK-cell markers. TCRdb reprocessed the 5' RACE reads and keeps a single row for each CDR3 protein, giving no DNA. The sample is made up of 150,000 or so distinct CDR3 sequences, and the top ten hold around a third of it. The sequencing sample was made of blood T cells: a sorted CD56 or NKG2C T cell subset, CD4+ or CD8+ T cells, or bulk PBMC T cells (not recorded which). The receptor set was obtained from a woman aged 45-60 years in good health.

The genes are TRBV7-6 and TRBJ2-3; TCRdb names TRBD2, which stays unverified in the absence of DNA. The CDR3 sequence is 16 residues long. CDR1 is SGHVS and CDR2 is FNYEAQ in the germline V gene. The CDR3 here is CASSLAQREVTDTQYF.

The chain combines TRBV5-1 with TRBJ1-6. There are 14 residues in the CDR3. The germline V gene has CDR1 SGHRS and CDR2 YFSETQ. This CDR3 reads CASSLVTGNSPLHF. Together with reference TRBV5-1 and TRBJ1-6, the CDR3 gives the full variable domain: KAGVTQTPRYLIKTRGQQVTLSCSPISGHRSVSWYQQTPGQGLQFLFEYFSETQRNKGNFPGRFSGRQFSNSRSEMNVSTLELGDSALYLCASSLVTGNSPLHFGNGTRLTVT.

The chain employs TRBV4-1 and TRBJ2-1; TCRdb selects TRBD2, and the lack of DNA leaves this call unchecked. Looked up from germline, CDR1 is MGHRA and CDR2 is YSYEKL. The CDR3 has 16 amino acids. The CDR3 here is CASSQPTGTSPGEQFF.